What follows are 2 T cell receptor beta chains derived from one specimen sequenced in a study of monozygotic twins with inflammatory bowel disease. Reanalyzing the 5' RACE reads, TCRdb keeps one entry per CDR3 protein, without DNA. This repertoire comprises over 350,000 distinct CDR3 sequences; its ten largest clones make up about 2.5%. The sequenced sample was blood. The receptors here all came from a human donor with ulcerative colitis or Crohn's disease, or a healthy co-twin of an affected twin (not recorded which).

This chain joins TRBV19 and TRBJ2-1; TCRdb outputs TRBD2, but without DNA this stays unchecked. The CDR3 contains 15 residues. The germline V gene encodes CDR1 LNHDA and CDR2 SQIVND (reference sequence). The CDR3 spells CASTLLAGGINEQFF.

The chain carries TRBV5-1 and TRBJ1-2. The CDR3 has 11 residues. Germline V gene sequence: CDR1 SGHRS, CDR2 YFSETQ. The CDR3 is CASSSAYGYTF.